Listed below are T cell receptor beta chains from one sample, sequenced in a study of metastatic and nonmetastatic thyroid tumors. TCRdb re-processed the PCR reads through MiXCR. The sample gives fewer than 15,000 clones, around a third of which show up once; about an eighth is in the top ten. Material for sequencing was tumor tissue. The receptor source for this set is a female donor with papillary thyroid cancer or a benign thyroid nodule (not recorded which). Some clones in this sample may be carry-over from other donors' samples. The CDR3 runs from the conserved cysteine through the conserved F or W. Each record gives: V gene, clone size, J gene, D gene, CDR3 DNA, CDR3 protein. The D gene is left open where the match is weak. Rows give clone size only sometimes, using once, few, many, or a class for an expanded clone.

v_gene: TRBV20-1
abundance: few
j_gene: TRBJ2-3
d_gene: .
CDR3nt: TGCAGTGCTAGATCAAATCGCCTAGACGTTCTTCCAGATACGCAGTATTTT
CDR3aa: CSARSNRLDVLPDTQYF

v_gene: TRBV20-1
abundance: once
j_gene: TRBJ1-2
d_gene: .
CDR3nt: TGCAGTGCTAGAGACCGCCTGGGAGTAGGTCACTATGGCTACACCTTC
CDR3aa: CSARDRLGVGHYGYTF

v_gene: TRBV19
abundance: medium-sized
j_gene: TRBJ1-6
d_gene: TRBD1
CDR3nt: TGTGCCAGTAGTTCGGGACAGGGAGGCGGAAATTCACCCCTCCACTTT
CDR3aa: CASSSGQGGGNSPLHF

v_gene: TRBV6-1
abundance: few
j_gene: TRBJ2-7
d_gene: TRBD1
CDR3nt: TGTGCCAGCAGTCTGGACAGGGGGCTGTACGAGCAGTACTTC
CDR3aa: CASSLDRGLYEQYF

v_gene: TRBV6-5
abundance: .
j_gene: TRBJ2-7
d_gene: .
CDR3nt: TGTGCCAGCAGTTACTCTGGGACGGAGTACGAGCAGTACTTC
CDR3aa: CASSYSGTEYEQYF

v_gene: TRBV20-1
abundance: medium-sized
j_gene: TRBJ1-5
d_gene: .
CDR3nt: TGCAGTGCTAGAGAAGCCAGGGTGAATCAGCCCCAGCATTTT
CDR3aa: CSAREARVNQPQHF

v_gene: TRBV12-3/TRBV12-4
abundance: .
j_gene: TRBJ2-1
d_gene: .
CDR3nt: TGTGCCAGCAGTGTGGACAGAGCTAACAATGAGCAGTTCTTC
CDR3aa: CASSVDRANNEQFF

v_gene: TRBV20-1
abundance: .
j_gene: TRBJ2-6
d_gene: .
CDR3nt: TGCAGTGCTAGTTTCAGTCCATCTGGGGCCAACGTCCTGACTTTC
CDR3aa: CSASFSPSGANVLTF

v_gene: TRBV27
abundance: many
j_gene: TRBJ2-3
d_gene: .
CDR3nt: TGTGCCAGCAGTCCACCTGAGTCTGGCACAGATACGCAGTATTTT
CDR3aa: CASSPPESGTDTQYF

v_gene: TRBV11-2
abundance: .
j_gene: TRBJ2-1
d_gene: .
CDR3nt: TGTGCCAACAGCGGCGGGACAGACTCTTACAATGAGCAGTTCTTC
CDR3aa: CANSGGTDSYNEQFF

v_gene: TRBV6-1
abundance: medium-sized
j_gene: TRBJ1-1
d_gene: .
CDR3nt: TGTGCCAGCAGACTCCGGGACACGAACACTGAAGCTTTCTTT
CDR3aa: CASRLRDTNTEAFF

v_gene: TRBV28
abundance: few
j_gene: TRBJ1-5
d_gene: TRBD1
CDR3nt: TGTGCCAGCAGCGACAGGGGCGGCGGTTATCAGCCCCAGCATTTT
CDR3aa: CASSDRGGGYQPQHF

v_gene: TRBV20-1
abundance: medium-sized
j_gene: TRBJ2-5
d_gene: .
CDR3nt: TGCAGTGCCCCAGAGACAGACTACCAAGAGACCCAGTACTTC
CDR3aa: CSAPETDYQETQYF

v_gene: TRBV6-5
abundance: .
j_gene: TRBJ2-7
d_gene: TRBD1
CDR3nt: TGTGCCAGCAGTTCACAGGGGGCGGGAGAGCAGTACTTC
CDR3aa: CASSSQGAGEQYF

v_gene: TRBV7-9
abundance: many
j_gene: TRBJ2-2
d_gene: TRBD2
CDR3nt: TGTGCCAGCAGCCCGACTAGCGGGAAAACCGGGGAGCTGTTTTTT
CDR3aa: CASSPTSGKTGELFF

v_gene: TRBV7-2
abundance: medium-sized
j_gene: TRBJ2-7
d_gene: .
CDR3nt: TGTGCCAGCAGCCTGGGACTTTCCTCCTACGAGCAGTACTTC
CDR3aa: CASSLGLSSYEQYF

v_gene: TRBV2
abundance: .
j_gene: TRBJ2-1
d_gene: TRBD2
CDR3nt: TGTGCCAGCAGTGTGGGACTAGCGGGAGAGGGGTCCTCCTACAATGAGCAGTTCTTC
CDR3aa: CASSVGLAGEGSSYNEQFF

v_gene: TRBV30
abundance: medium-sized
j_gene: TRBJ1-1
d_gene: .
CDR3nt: TGTGCCTGGAGTGTGGGGCGGGCAATAGAAGCTTTCTTT
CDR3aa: CAWSVGRAIEAFF